A single sample is the source of the 22 T cell receptor beta chains below, sequenced in a study of read filtering for tumor transcriptome and immune sequencing. From around 0.4 ug of RNA, a library with molecular barcoded alpha/delta and beta/gamma adaptors was made. TCRdb re-called the reads through MiXCR, storing one row per CDR3 protein. The top ten hold 15% to 20% of the sample, which has more than 30,000 distinct CDR3 sequences, approximately 15% seen once. The sample consisted of a population of CD138-negative cells sorted from bone marrow. These receptors were collected from a donor at least 40 years old with multiple myeloma.

This clonotype was observed a few times. The V gene is TRBV5-6, the J gene TRBJ1-2; 7 nucleotides match TRBD1. This CDR3 spans 14 amino acids. The trim removed 2 bases at V and 5 bases at J, leaving 6 bases unmatched. The germline V gene has CDR1 SGHDT and CDR2 YYEEEE. The CDR3, as DNA: TGTGCCAGCAGCTTTACAGGGGCAGAATATGGCTACACCTTC. Translating gives CASSFTGAEYGYTF.

This clonotype was counted many times. This chain joins TRBV2 and TRBJ2-1, with D perhaps TRBD2 (5 bases). Germline-derived CDR1 and CDR2 are SNHLY and FYNNEI. The CDR3 loop spans 13 amino acids. The CDR3 DNA reads TGTGCAAGCGGTCCAAGAAATCACAATGAGCAGTTCTTC. Its protein product is CASGPRNHNEQFF.

This clonotype appeared a few times. The rearrangement links TRBV15 to TRBJ2-1, with 7 bases that match TRBD2. V was pared by 2 bases and J by 6 bases, with 4 bases of the junction left unmatched. The CDR3 is 14 residues long. CDR1 and CDR2 from the germline V gene are LNHNV and YYDKDF (reference sequence). DNA of the CDR3: TGTGCCACCAGCAGAACCGGGACTACCAATGAGCAGTTCTTC. Translating gives CATSRTGTTNEQFF.

This clonotype was picked up a small number of times. The chain recombines TRBV28 with TRBJ2-7; tentatively, D is TRBD1 (5 bases). Trimming cost V 6 bases and J 4 bases, with 13 bases left between them. The CDR3 loop spans 13 amino acids. CDR1 is MDHEN, CDR2 SYDVKM, per germline. CDR3 sequence: CASSLTPGYEQYF. CDR3 bases: TGTGCCAGCAGCCTGACACCAGGGTACGAGCAGTACTTC.

This clonotype was seen repeatedly, ten times or more. The chain employs TRBV11-2 and TRBJ1-1; D might be TRBD1 (5 bases). There are 12 residues in the CDR3. Germline-derived CDR1 and CDR2 are SGHAT and FQNNGV. V was trimmed by 5 bases and J by 10 bases, leaving 14 bases between them. The CDR3 spells CASSPGLRGAFF. The CDR3 DNA is TGTGCCAGCAGCCCCGGTTTGAGGGGAGCTTTCTTT. The entire variable domain, with the rest obtained from reference TRBV11-2 and TRBJ1-1, is as follows: EAGVAQSPRYKIIEKRQSVAFWCNPISGHATLYWYQQILGQGPKLLIQFQNNGVVDDSQLPKDRFSAERLKGVDSTLKIQPAKLEDSAVYLCASSPGLRGAFFGQGTRLTVV.

This rearrangement joins TRBV5-1 to TRBJ2-3; the match to TRBD2 covers 13 bases. This CDR3 contains 16 residues. J lost 4 bases, V lost 4 bases, and 6 bases had no gene match. Germline loops: CDR1 SGHRS, CDR2 YFSETQ. The CDR3 protein is CASSRTSGGASDTQYF. As DNA, the CDR3 is TGCGCCAGCAGCCGTACTAGCGGGGGGGCCTCAGATACGCAGTATTTT.

The gene calls are TRBV20-1 and TRBJ2-3; 7 bases map to TRBD2. The CDR3 is 14 residues long. Trimming cost V 6 bases and J 1 base; bases outside gene matches: 7. Germline assignment: CDR1 DFQATT and CDR2 SNEGSKA (reference sequence). The CDR3 nucleotides read TGCAGTGCACCAGGACTAGACGGCACAGATACGCAGTATTTT. Translated: CSAPGLDGTDTQYF.

This clonotype was recorded many times. V usage is TRBV27 and J usage is TRBJ2-2; D gene uncertain. The CDR3 totals 11 residues. CDR1 MNHEY and CDR2 SMNVEV come from the germline V gene (reference sequence). V lost 6 bases and J lost 3, with 2 bases in between. Here the CDR3 reads CASRDTGELFF. CDR3 sequence (DNA): TGTGCCAGCAGGGACACCGGGGAGCTGTTTTTT.

This clonotype was counted at least ten times. The chain links TRBV11-2 to TRBJ2-7; 7 nucleotides line up with TRBD1. The CDR3 runs 12 residues. V gave up 4 bases and J gave up 6 bases; unmatched junction bases: 3. The germline V gene has CDR1 SGHAT and CDR2 FQNNGV. This CDR3 is CASSSGTAEQYF. The CDR3 DNA reads TGTGCCAGCAGCTCAGGGACAGCCGAGCAGTACTTC.

Many counts were recorded for this clonotype. V usage is TRBV5-4 and J usage is TRBJ2-7, with D perhaps TRBD2 (5 bases). The V gene's germline CDR1 is SGHNT and CDR2 YYREEE (reference sequence). The length of the CDR3 is 13 residues. V lost 1 base and J lost 3, with 8 bases in between. The CDR3 region has the DNA TGTGCCAGCAGCTTGCCGGGGAACTACGAGCAGTACTTC. It translates to CASSLPGNYEQYF.

This clonotype was seen at least ten times. This chain joins TRBV7-2 and TRBJ2-7, with D perhaps matching TRBD2 (5 bases). The CDR3 runs to 16 residues. In germline, CDR1 is SGHTA, CDR2 FQGNSA. Trimming stripped 1 base from V and 4 bases from J, with 17 bases between. The CDR3 DNA sequence: TGTGCCAGCAGCTTAGGGGGAGCCGAAGGTGGGTACGAGCAGTACTTC. It translates to CASSLGGAEGGYEQYF.

This clonotype was recorded at least ten times. J is TRBJ1-5 and V is TRBV19, with D unresolved. The CDR3 covers 13 residues. The germline V and J ends were trimmed by 6 bases and 0 bases, with 6 bases remaining between them. Germline loops: CDR1 LNHDA, CDR2 SQIVND (reference sequence). For the CDR3, the DNA is TGTGCCAGTAGGGGCAGTAGCAATCAGCCCCAGCATTTT. Protein sequence: CASRGSSNQPQHF.

Concerning this clonotype itself: One end of the junction fails to match germline, which may point to a read error. This chain links TRBV6-2 or TRBV6-3 with TRBJ1-1; D perhaps matches TRBD1 (5 bases). The CDR3 consists of 15 residues. Looked up from germline, CDR1 is MNHEY and CDR2 is SVGEGT. The chain's CDR3 is CASSRGLKPDTEAIF. In nucleotides, the CDR3 is TGTGCCAGCAGTAGGGGCCTAAAACCGGACACTGAAGCTATCTTT.

With respect to this clonotype: A read error may account for a junction end that differs from germline. The chain is built from TRBV5-1 and TRBJ1-1, with D unresolved. CDR1 is SGHRS, CDR2 YFSETQ, per germline. The CDR3 consists of 12 residues. Here the CDR3 DNA reads TGCGCCAGCAGCTTGGTGAACACTGGAGCTTTCTTT. It yields the protein CASSLVNTGAFF.

With respect to this clonotype: A much larger clone lies one base from this, so it may be a read error. This chain joins TRBV28 and TRBJ1-5; 7 bases map to TRBD1. In germline, CDR1 is MDHEN, CDR2 SYDVKM. The trim removed 5 bases at V and 1 base at J, leaving 5 bases unmatched. The CDR3 totals 15 residues. The CDR3 nucleotides read TGTGCCAGCAGTATCACAGGGGAAAGCAATCAGCCCCAGCATTTT. Translated, it gives CASSITGESNQPQHF.

This clonotype has ten or more counts. The V call is TRBV7-2, the J call TRBJ2-1, with 8 bases lining up with TRBD1. Germline V lookup: CDR1 SGHTA, CDR2 FQGNSA. The CDR3 is made up of 16 amino acids. The V gene end was trimmed by 0 bases and the J gene end by 2 bases; junction bases not matched to a gene: 3. CDR3 loop: CASSLAETGAYNEQFF. DNA for the CDR3: TGTGCCAGCAGCTTAGCTGAGACAGGGGCCTACAATGAGCAGTTCTTC.

This clonotype was counted ten times or more. The genes are TRBV29-1 and TRBJ2-5; perhaps TRBD2 as D (6 bases). Trimming took off 5 bases at V and 0 bases at J, with 13 bases between the two ends. The germline V gene has CDR1 SQVTM and CDR2 ANQGSEA. This CDR3 is 14 amino acids long. This CDR3 is CSVRGTQYQETQYF. In DNA form, the CDR3 reads TGCAGCGTTCGGGGGACCCAGTACCAAGAGACCCAGTACTTC.

Of note for this clonotype: A far larger clone is one base from this, pointing to a likely read error. The CDR3 end shows no conserved phenylalanine or tryptophan, and so a read error is likely. The chain employs TRBV7-3 and TRBJ2-1, with TRBD2 matching 12 bases. Germline CDR1 is SGHTA and CDR2 is FQGTGA. The CDR3 length is 15 residues. Unmatched junction bases numbered 8, after V lost 5 bases and J lost 9 bases. The CDR3 coding sequence is TGTGCCAGCAGCCCCCTAGCGGGGGGGCCCAGTGAGCAGTTCCTC. It encodes CASSPLAGGPSEQFL.

This CDR3 reads CATGQGWEQYF. CDR3 bases: TGTGCCACGGGGCAGGGATGGGAGCAGTACTTC. The chain links TRBV12-3 or TRBV12-4 to TRBJ2-7, with D perhaps given as TRBD1 or TRBD2 (5 bases each). The CDR3 has 11 amino acids. The V gene lost 10 bases and the J gene lost 7 bases, with 14 bases spanning the gap.

This clonotype was observed many times. The rearrangement joins TRBV20-1 to TRBJ2-7, with TRBD1 matching 12 bases. The ends lost 3 bases at V and 6 bases at J; junction bases unmatched: 6. Germline CDR1 is DFQATT and CDR2 is SNEGSKA (reference sequence). The CDR3 consists of 14 residues. CDR3 region: CSARPGTGGFEQYF. The CDR3 DNA is TGCAGTGCTAGGCCCGGGACAGGGGGCTTCGAGCAGTACTTC.

In this sample, this clonotype turned up many times. This chain links TRBV6-5 with TRBJ1-1; a possible D gene is TRBD1 (5 bases). The CDR3 is 15 residues long. The V end lost 0 bases, the J end lost 2 bases, and 10 bases lay between the germline ends. Germline V gene data show CDR1 as MNHEY and CDR2 as SVGAGI. This CDR3 reads CASSYSYGQNTEAFF. Here the CDR3 DNA reads TGTGCCAGCAGTTACTCGTATGGACAAAACACTGAAGCTTTCTTT.

This clonotype was found many times. In DNA form, the CDR3 reads TGTGCCAGCACGGTAGGGGTCCAAGAGACCCAGTACTTC. Its protein product is CASTVGVQETQYF. The chain employs TRBV2 and TRBJ2-5; D is perhaps TRBD1 (5 bases). Between the trimmed V and J ends, which lost 7 bases and 1 base, there was a span of 10 bases. Germline V lookup: CDR1 SNHLY, CDR2 FYNNEI. The CDR3 covers 13 residues.